The T cell receptor (beta chain) described here comes from a study of cytotoxic CD8 clonotypes in ibrutinib-treated CLL. Regarding this clone: The antigen is not known. The germline gene is not matched at one end of the junction; a read error may be the cause.

Findings of the study overall: Patients had baseline clonality above age-matched healthy donors, and this clonality moved with circulating CD8+ T-cell counts.

Method: immunoSEQ multiplex PCR; TCRdb's copy keeps in-frame clones and lacks some. The sample includes about 140,000 clones, over 75% of them seen just once. Here the sequenced sample was PBMCs, taken after 36 months of ibrutinib treatment. This sequence was found in a human donor with chronic lymphocytic leukemia.

The CDR3 DNA reads TGTGCCAGCAGCGACCGGGACCGGAGAAACTTC. Its translation: CASSDRDRRNF. This sequence joins TRBV28 and TRBJ2-7; either TRBD1 or TRBD2 may fit D (5 bases each). The CDR3 has 11 amino acids. Germline values: CDR1 MDHEN, CDR2 SYDVKM.